What follows are 10 T cell receptor beta chains derived from one specimen sequenced in a study of T-cell reconstitution after alpha-beta-depleted transplantation in children. Unique molecular identifiers were built into the TCRbeta library. TCRdb ran MiXCR on the PCR reads and lists one entry per CDR3 protein. The sample holds just over 950,000 distinct CDR3 sequences, about 31% seen once. The material was PBMCs, mostly from graft donor cells, obtained 360 days after TCRalphabeta/CD19-depleted stem cell transplant. These receptors all stem from a boy under two years old who had a stem cell transplant for SCID, so the T cells may come from the graft donor.

The chain joins TRBV7-3 to TRBJ2-1; possible D gene TRBD2, 6 bases. The CDR3 sequence is 15 residues long. V shed 5 bases and J shed 4 bases, with 15 bases lying between them. Germline V CDR1 and CDR2: SGHTA, FQGTGA. The CDR3 coding sequence is TGTGCCAGCAGCGTGAGTCCCGCGGGATACAATGAGCAGTTCTTC. Its protein is CASSVSPAGYNEQFF.

The table lists this clonotype with a few counts. This sequence joins TRBV9 and TRBJ2-3; 8 nucleotides agree with TRBD2. Per germline, CDR1 SGDLS and CDR2 YYNGEE. After removal of 4 bases from V and 6 bases from J, the junction contained 16 bases not matched to a gene. This CDR3 has 17 residues. CDR3 bases: TGTGCCAGCAGCCCCCGGAGCGGGGGACCGGATATGGATACGCAGTATTTT. It translates to CASSPRSGGPDMDTQYF.

V gene TRBV6-1 combines with J gene TRBJ1-2; possibly TRBD1 for D (5 bases). Trimming removed 7 bases at V and 6 bases at J, with 18 bases between. CDR1 and CDR2 from the germline V gene are MNHNS and SASEGT. The CDR3 has 14 residues. CDR3 sequence: CASTLGRPEHGYTF. The CDR3 DNA follows: TGTGCCAGCACTCTGGGGCGACCAGAACATGGCTACACCTTC.

The chain employs TRBV15 and TRBJ2-2; either TRBD1 or TRBD2 may supply D (5 bases each). The germline gives CDR1 LNHNV, CDR2 YYDKDF (reference sequence). V lost 1 base, J lost 7 bases, and 22 bases lay in between. This CDR3 has 18 amino acids. CDR3 bases: TGTGCCACCAGCAGAGCTGAGGCAGGGCTATGGGGAGACGGGGAGCTGTTTTTT. Protein product: CATSRAEAGLWGDGELFF.

The chain is built from TRBV7-8 and TRBJ2-7; D gene uncertain. V lost 5 bases to trimming and J lost 0 bases, with 5 bases between them. CDR3 length equals 12 residues. Germline CDR1 is SGHVS and CDR2 is FQNEAQ. The CDR3 DNA is TGTGCCAGCAGCGCCTACTCCTACGAGCAGTACTTC. The encoded protein is CASSAYSYEQYF.

The rearrangement uses TRBV7-9 and TRBJ2-2; tentative D call: TRBD1 (5 bases). V was shortened by 10 bases and J by 0 bases, with 15 bases between the two germline ends. The CDR3 has 15 residues. Per the germline V gene, CDR1 is SEHNR and CDR2 is FQNEAQ (reference sequence). Here the CDR3 reads CANIKGLTNTGELFF. The CDR3 DNA follows: TGTGCCAACATCAAGGGGCTCACGAACACCGGGGAGCTGTTTTTT.

In its sample, this clonotype was seen a few times. The chain links TRBV12-3 or TRBV12-4 to TRBJ2-1, with D possibly being TRBD2 (7 bases). This CDR3 is 15 amino acids long. V lost 8 bases and J lost 6, with 20 bases in between. For the CDR3, the DNA is TGTGCCAGCGGTATGACGGGGGGCGCGGTCAATGAGCAGTTCTTC. It translates to CASGMTGGAVNEQFF.

The V call is TRBV4-2, the J call TRBJ2-3, with 8 bases matching TRBD2. Trimming cost V 0 bases and J 2 bases; bases outside gene matches: 1. This CDR3 is built from 15 residues. Germline CDR1 and CDR2: LGHNA and YNFKEQ. The CDR3 bases are TGTGCCAGCAGCCAAGAGCGGGGGGACACAGATACGCAGTATTTT. This encodes CASSQERGDTDTQYF.

The sample holds a few counts of this clonotype. The CDR3 loop reads CASSQDKGSNTEAFF. DNA of the CDR3: TGCGCCAGCAGCCAGGATAAAGGGTCGAACACTGAAGCTTTCTTT. The V call is TRBV4-3, the J call TRBJ1-1, with unresolved D. The CDR3 runs 15 residues. Germline CDR1 is LGHNA and CDR2 is YSLEER. V gave up 3 bases and J gave up 1 base, with 12 bases separating them.

This clonotype was recorded a few times. The rearrangement links TRBV15 to TRBJ2-7; possibly TRBD1 for D (7 bases). V shed 0 bases and J shed 2 bases, with 11 bases lying between them. Germline assignment: CDR1 LNHNV and CDR2 YYDKDF (reference sequence). This CDR3 is 15 amino acids long. CDR3: CATSRDRGTAYEQYF. Written as DNA, the CDR3 is TGTGCCACCAGCAGAGATCGCGGGACAGCCTACGAGCAGTACTTC.